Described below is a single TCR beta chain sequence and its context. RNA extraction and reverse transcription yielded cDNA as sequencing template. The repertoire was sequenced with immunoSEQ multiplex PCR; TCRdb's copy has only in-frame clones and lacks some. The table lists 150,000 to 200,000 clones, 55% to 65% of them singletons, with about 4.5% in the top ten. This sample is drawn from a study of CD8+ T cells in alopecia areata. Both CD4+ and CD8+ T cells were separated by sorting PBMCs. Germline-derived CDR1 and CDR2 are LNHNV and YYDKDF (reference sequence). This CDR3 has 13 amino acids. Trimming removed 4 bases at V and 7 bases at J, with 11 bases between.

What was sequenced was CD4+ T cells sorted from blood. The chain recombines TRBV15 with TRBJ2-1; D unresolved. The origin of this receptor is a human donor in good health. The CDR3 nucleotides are TGTGCCACCAGCATTGGGCTCCCTAATGAGCAGTTCTTC. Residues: CATSIGLPNEQFF.